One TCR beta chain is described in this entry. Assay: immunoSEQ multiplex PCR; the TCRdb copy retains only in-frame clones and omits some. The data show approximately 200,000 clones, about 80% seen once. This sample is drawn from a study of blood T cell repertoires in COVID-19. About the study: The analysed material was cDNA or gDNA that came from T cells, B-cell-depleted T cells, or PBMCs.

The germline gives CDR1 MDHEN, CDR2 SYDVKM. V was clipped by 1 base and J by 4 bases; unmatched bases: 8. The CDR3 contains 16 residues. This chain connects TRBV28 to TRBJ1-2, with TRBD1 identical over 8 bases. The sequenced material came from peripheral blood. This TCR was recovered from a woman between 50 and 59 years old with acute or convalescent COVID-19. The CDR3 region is CASSLFGTGAFYGYTF. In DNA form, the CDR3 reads TGTGCCAGCAGTTTATTCGGGACAGGCGCTTTCTATGGCTACACCTTC.